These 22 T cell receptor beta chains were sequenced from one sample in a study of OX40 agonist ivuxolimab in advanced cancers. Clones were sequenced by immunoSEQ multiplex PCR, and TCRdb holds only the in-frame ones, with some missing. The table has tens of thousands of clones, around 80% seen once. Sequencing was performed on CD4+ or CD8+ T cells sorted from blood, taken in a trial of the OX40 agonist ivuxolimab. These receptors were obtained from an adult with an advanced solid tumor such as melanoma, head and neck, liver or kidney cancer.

The CDR3 loop is CASSFTRGSEQYF. DNA for the CDR3: TGCGCCAGCAGCTTCACCCGAGGATCCGAGCAGTACTTC. The chain links TRBV5-1 to TRBJ2-7, with D unresolved. The V end lost 2 bases, the J end lost 6 bases, and 12 bases lay between the germline ends. The V gene's germline CDR1 is SGHRS and CDR2 YFSETQ. The CDR3 is 13 amino acids.

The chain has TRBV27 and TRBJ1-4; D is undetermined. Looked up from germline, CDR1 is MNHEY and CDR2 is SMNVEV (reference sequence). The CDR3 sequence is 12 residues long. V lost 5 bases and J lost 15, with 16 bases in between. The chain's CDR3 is CASSPTGTRMFF. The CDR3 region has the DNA TGTGCCAGCAGTCCGACGGGTACGAGAATGTTTTTT.

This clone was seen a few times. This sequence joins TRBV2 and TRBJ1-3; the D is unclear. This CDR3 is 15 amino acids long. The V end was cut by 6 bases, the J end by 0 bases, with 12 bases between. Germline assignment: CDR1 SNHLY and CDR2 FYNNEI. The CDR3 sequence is CASRAREVSGNTIYF. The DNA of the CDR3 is TGTGCCAGCAGAGCTAGGGAAGTCTCTGGAAACACCATATATTTT.

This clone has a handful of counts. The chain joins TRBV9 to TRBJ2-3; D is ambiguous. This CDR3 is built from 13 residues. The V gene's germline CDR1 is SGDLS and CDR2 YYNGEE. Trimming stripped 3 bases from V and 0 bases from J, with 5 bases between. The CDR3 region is CASSAPSTDTQYF. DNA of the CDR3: TGTGCCAGCAGCGCCCCCAGCACAGATACGCAGTATTTT.

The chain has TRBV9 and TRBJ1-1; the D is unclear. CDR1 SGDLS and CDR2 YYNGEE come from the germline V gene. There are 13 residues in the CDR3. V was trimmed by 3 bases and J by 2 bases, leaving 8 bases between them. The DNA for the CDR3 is TGTGCCAGCAGCGAACGGAGCAACACTGAAGCTTTCTTT. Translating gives CASSERSNTEAFF. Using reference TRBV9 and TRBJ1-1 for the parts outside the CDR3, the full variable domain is DSGVTQTPKHLITATGQRVTLRCSPRSGDLSVYWYQQSLDQGLQFLIQYYNGEERAKGNILERFSAQQFPDLHSELNLSSLELGDSALYFCASSERSNTEAFFGQGTRLTVV.

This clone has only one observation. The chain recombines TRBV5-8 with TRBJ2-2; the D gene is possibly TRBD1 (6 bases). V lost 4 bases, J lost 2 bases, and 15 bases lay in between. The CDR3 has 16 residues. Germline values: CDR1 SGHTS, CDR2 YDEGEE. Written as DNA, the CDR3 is TGTGCCAGCAGCCCGCGAGGGGACAAAAACACCGGGGAGCTGTTTTTT. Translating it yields CASSPRGDKNTGELFF.

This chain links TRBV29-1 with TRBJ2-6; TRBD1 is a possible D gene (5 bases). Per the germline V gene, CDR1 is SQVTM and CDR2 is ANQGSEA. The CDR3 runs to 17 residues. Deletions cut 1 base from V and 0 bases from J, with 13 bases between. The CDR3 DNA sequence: TGCAGCGTTGAAGGCCCACAGGAGAGCTCTGGGGCCAACGTCCTGACTTTC. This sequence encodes CSVEGPQESSGANVLTF.

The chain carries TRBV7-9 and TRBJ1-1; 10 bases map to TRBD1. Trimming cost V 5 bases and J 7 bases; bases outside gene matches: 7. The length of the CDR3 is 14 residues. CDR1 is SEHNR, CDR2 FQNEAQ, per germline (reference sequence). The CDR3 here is CASSLGTGVGEAFF. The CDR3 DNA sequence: TGTGCCAGCAGCCTCGGGACAGGGGTCGGTGAAGCTTTCTTT.

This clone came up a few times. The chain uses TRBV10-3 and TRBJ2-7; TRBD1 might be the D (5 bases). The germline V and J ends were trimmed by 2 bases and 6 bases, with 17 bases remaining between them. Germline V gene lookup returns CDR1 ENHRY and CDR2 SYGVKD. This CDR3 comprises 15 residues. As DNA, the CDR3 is TGTGCCATCAGTGAGCGAACAGGCACCCTTTCCGAGCAGTACTTC. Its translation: CAISERTGTLSEQYF.

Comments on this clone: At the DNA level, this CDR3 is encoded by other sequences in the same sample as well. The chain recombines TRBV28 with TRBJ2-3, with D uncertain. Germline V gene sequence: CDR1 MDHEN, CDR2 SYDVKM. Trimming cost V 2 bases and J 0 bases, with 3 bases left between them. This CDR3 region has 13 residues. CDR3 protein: CASSLGSTDTQYF. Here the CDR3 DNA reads TGTGCCAGCAGTTTAGGTAGCACAGATACGCAGTATTTT.

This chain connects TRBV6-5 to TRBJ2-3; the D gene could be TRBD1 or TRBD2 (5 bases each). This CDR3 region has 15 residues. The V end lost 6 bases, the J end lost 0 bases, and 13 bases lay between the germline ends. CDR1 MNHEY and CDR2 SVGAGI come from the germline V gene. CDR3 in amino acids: CASRNRDGSTDTQYF. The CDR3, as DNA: TGTGCCAGCAGGAACCGGGACGGAAGCACAGATACGCAGTATTTT.

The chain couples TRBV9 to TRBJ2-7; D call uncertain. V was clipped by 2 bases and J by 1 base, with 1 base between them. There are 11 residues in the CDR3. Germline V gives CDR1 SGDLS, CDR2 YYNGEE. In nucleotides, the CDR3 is TGTGCCAGCAGCGTGTCCTACGAGCAGTACTTC. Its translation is CASSVSYEQYF.

In DNA, the CDR3 is TGTGCCAGCAGGCTTACAGGGAGGGATACCGGGGAGCTGTTTTTT. Its translation is CASRLTGRDTGELFF. J is TRBJ2-2 and V is TRBV7-9; possibly TRBD2 for D (7 bases). This CDR3 has 15 amino acids. Trimming shortened V by 6 bases and J by 5 bases, and 16 bases separated the two germline ends. The germline gives CDR1 SEHNR, CDR2 FQNEAQ (reference sequence).

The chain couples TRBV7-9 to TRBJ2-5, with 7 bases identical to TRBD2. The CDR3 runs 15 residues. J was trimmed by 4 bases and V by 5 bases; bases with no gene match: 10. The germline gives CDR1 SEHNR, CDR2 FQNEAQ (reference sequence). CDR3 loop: CASSRYGGSGETQYF. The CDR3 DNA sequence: TGTGCCAGCAGCCGATACGGCGGGAGTGGAGAGACCCAGTACTTC.

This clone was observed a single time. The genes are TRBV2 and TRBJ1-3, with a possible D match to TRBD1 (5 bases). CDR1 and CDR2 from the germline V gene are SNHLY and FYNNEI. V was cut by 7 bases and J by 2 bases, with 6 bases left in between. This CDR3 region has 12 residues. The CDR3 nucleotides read TGTGCCAGCACCAGGGCTGGAAACACCATATATTTT. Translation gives CASTRAGNTIYF. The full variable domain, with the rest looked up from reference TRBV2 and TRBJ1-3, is EPEVTQTPSHQVTQMGQEVILRCVPISNHLYFYWYRQILGQKVEFLVSFYNNEISEKSEIFDDQFSVERPDGSNFTLKIRSTKLEDSAMYFCASTRAGNTIYFGEGSWLTVV.

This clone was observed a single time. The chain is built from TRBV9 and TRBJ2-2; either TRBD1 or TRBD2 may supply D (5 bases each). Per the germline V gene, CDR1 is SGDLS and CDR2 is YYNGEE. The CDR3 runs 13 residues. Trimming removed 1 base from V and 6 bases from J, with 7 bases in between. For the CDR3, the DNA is TGTGCCAGCAGCGTATGGGGGTCCGGGGAGCTGTTTTTT. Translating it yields CASSVWGSGELFF.

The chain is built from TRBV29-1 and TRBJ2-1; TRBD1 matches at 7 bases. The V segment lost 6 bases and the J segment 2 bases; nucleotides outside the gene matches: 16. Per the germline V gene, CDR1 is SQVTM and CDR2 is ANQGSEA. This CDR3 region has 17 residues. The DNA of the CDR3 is TGCAGCGTAAAAGTGGACAGGAGATTCAAACCCTACAATGAGCAGTTCTTC. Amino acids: CSVKVDRRFKPYNEQFF.

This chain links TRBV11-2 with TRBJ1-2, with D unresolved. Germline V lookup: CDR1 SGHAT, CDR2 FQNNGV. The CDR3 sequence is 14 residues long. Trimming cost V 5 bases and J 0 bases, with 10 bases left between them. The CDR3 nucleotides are TGTGCCAGCAGCCGCCCGACCGCTAACTATGGCTACACCTTC. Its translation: CASSRPTANYGYTF.

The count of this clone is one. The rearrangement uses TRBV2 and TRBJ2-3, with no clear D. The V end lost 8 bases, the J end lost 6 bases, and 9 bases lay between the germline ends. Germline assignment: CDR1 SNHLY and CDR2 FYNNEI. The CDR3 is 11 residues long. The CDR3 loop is CASSPEDTQYF. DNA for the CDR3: TGTGCCAGCTCTCCCGAGGATACGCAGTATTTT.

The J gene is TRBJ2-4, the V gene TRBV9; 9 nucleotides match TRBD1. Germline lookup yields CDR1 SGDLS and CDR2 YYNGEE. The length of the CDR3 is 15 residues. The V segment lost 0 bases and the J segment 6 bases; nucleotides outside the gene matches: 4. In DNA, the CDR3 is TGTGCCAGCAGCGTAGAGGGACAGGGTGTAAACATTCAGTACTTC. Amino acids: CASSVEGQGVNIQYF.

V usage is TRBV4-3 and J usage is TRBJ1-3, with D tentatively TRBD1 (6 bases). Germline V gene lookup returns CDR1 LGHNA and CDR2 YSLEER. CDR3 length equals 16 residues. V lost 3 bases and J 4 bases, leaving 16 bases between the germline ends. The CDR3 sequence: CASSHDRTYSGNTIYF. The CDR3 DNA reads TGCGCCAGCAGCCATGACAGGACCTACTCGGGAAACACCATATATTTT.

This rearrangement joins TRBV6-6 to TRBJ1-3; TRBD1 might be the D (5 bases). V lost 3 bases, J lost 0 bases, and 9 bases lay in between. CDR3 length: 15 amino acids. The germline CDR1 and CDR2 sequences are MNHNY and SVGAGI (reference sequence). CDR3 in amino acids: CASSYEGASGNTIYF. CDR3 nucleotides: TGTGCCAGCAGTTATGAAGGGGCCTCTGGAAACACCATATATTTT.